Below, one TCR beta chain is given with its context. TCRdb reprocessed the 5' RACE reads and keeps a single row for each CDR3 protein, giving no DNA. The specimen's table records approximately 400,000 distinct CDR3 sequences. This specimen comes from a study of monozygotic twins with inflammatory bowel disease. The CDR3 totals 13 residues. Germline V gives CDR1 SQVTM, CDR2 ANQGSEA. The genes are TRBV29-1 and TRBJ2-7. The sequenced sample was blood. The source of this sequence is a human donor with ulcerative colitis or Crohn's disease, or a healthy co-twin of an affected twin (not recorded which). The chain's CDR3 is CSVEDSASYEQYF.